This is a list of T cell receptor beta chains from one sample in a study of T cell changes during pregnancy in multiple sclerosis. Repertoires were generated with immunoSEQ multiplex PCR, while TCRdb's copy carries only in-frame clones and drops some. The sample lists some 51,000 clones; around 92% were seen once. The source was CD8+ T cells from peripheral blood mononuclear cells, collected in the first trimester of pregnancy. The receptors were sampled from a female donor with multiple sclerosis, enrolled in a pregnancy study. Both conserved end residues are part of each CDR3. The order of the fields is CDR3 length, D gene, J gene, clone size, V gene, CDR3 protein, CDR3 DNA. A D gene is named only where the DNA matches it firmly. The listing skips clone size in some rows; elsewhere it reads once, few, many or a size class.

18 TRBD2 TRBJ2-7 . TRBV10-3 CAISDPEDRAGGYYEQYF TGTGCCATCAGTGATCCCGAAGACCGAGCGGGAGGTTACTACGAGCAGTACTTC
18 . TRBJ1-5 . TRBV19 CASSPPGDRAYSNQPQHF TGTGCCAGTAGCCCTCCGGGTGACAGAGCATATAGCAATCAGCCCCAGCATTTT
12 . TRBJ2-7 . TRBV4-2 CASSADSYEQYF TGTGCCAGCAGCGCCGACAGCTACGAGCAGTACTTC
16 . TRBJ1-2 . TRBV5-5 CYPRTAQGNWSYGYTF TGTTATCCGCGGACGGCCCAGGGGAACTGGTCCTATGGCTACACCTTC
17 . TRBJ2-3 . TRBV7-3 CASSQGPTNSSTDTQYF TGTGCCAGCAGTCAGGGCCCCACCAATTCTAGCACAGATACGCAGTATTTT
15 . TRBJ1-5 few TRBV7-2 CASSLGGGSLQPQHF TGTGCCAGCAGCTTAGGTGGGGGCAGTCTGCAGCCCCAGCATTTT
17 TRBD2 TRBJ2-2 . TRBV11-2 CASSFRGLAVNTGELFF TGTGCCAGCAGCTTTAGGGGACTAGCGGTGAACACCGGGGAGCTGTTTTTT
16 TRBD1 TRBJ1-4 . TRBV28 CASSPSRDRVNEKLFF TGTGCCAGCAGTCCATCACGGGACAGGGTAAATGAAAAACTGTTTTTT
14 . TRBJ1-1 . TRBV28 CASSFRGVLLEAFF TGTGCCAGCAGTTTCCGGGGGGTACTTTTGGAAGCTTTCTTT
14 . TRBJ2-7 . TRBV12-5 CASGHRDNSYEQYF TGTGCTAGTGGACATCGGGACAACTCCTACGAGCAGTACTTC
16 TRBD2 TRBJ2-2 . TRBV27 CASSFRAGALTGELFF TGTGCCAGCAGTTTCAGAGCGGGGGCCCTAACCGGGGAGCTGTTTTTT
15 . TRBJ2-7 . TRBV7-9 CASSSGAVAGLEQYF TGTGCCAGCAGCTCGGGCGCGGTCGCGGGGCTCGAGCAGTACTTC
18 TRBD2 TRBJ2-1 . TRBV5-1 CASSLDSLAGLRVGKQFF TGCGCCAGCAGCTTGGATTCTTTAGCGGGCCTTCGGGTTGGAAAGCAGTTCTTC
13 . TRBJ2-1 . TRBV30 CAWSTKPPNEQFF TGTGCCTGGAGTACGAAGCCACCGAATGAGCAGTTCTTC
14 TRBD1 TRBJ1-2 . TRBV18 CASSPRDRAYGYTF TGTGCCAGCTCACCACGGGACAGGGCCTATGGCTACACCTTC
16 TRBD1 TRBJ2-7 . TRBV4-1 CASSQARDSSSYEQYF TGCGCCAGCAGCCAAGCCCGGGACAGTAGCTCCTACGAGCAGTACTTC
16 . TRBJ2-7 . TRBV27 CASSFVTGGVGYEQYF TGTGCCAGCAGTTTTGTCACAGGGGGGGTCGGCTACGAGCAGTACTTC
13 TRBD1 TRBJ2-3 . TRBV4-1 CASSVRDRDTQYF TGCGCCAGCAGCGTACGGGACAGGGATACGCAGTATTTT
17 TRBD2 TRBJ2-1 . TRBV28 CASRDPSGAARGNEQFF TGTGCCAGCAGGGACCCTAGCGGGGCCGCCCGGGGCAATGAGCAGTTCTTC
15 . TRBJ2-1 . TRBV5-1 CASSFRQGSYNEQFF TGCGCCAGCAGCTTCCGCCAGGGGTCCTACAATGAGCAGTTCTTC
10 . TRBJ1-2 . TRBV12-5 CASGFVGYTF TGTGCTAGTGGTTTCGTTGGCTACACCTTC
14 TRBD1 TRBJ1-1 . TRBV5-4 CASSVQGAQTEAFF TGTGCCAGCAGCGTACAGGGGGCGCAAACTGAAGCTTTCTTT
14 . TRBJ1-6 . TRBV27 CASSLPGRISPLHF TGTGCCAGCAGTTTACCGGGGAGGATTTCACCCCTCCACTTT
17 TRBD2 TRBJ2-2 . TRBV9 CASSVVLAGGGTGELFF TGTGCCAGCAGCGTCGTACTAGCGGGAGGAGGCACCGGGGAGCTGTTTTTT
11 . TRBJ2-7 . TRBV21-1 CASSNWREQYF TGTGCCAGCAGCAATTGGAGAGAGCAGTACTTC
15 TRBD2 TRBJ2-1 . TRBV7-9 CASSSPGLANNEQFF TGTGCCAGCAGCTCTCCGGGACTAGCGAACAATGAGCAGTTCTTC
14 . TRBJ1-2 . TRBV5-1 CASSWGEANYGYTF TGCGCCAGCAGCTGGGGAGAGGCTAACTATGGCTACACCTTC
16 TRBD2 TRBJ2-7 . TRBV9 CASSAYPGTSISEQYF TGTGCCAGCAGCGCGTACCCCGGGACTAGCATTTCCGAGCAGTACTTC
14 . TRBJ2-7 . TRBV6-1 CASSVLAESYEQYF TGTGCCAGCAGTGTTTTAGCGGAGTCCTACGAGCAGTACTTC
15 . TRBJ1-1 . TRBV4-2 CASSQEEGLNTEAFF TGTGCCAGCAGCCAAGAGGAGGGGTTGAACACTGAAGCTTTCTTT
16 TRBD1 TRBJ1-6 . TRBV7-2 CASSLGTGVKNSPLHF TGTGCCAGCAGCTTGGGGACAGGGGTTAAAAATTCACCCCTCCACTTT
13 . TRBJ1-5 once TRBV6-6 CASRRDSNQPQHF TGTGCCAGCAGACGGGATAGCAATCAGCCCCAGCATTTT
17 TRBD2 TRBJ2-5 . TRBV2 CASSLAWLAEFQETQYF TGTGCCAGCAGCCTCGCTTGGCTAGCGGAGTTCCAAGAGACCCAGTACTTC
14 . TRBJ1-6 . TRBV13 CASSFVGNNSPLHF TGTGCCAGCAGCTTTGTCGGGAATAATTCACCCCTCCACTTT
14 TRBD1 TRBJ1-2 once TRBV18 CASSSTGGDYGYTF TGTGCCAGCTCATCGACAGGGGGGGACTATGGCTACACCTTC
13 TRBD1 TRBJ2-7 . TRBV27 CASSLRTGREQYF TGTGCCAGCAGTCTACGGACAGGGCGCGAGCAGTACTTC
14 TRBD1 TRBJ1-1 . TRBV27 CASSFTGDRAEAFF TGTGCCAGCAGTTTTACAGGGGATCGGGCTGAAGCTTTCTTT
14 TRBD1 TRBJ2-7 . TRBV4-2 CASSHATGGYEQYF TGTGCCAGCAGCCATGCTACAGGGGGCTACGAGCAGTACTTC
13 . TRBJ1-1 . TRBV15 CATNWEGNTEAFF TGTGCCACCAACTGGGAGGGGAACACTGAAGCTTTCTTT
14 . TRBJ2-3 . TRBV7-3 CASSLAGAGDTQYF TGTGCCAGCAGCTTGGCAGGGGCGGGAGATACGCAGTATTTT
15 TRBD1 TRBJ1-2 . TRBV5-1 CASSLQLDRGGGYTF TGCGCCAGCAGCTTGCAACTGGACAGGGGTGGTGGCTACACCTTC
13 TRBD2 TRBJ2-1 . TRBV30 CALSSGSYNEQFF TGTGCCTTGTCTAGCGGCTCCTACAATGAGCAGTTCTTC
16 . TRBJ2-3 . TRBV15 CATSRIMTGSTDTQYF TGTGCCACCAGCAGAATTATGACAGGTAGCACAGATACGCAGTATTTT
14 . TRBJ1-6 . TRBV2 CASRAMDRNSPLHF TGTGCCAGCAGGGCTATGGACAGAAATTCACCCCTCCACTTT
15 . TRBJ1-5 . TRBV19 CASSQGLSSNQPQHF TGTGCCAGTAGTCAGGGGCTTTCTAGCAATCAGCCCCAGCATTTT
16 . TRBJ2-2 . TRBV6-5 CASSYSTAGWGGELFF TGTGCCAGCAGTTACTCGACGGCGGGATGGGGCGGGGAGCTGTTTTTT
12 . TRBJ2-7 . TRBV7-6 CASSSSYYEQYF TGTGCCAGCAGCTCCTCGTACTACGAGCAGTACTTC
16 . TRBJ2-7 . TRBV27 CASSLFPSAPSYEQYF TGTGCCAGCAGTTTATTTCCTAGCGCCCCCTCCTACGAGCAGTACTTC